This T cell receptor beta chain was captured in a study of blood T cell repertoires in COVID-19 (TCRdb year 2020). Turning to the overall study: Samples from collaborators originated in the United States, Italy and Spain and spanned both the acute and convalescent phases of COVID-19. The prospective study material was composed of cDNA or gDNA derived from T cells, B-cell-depleted T cells, or PBMCs. Deeply sampled blood TCRbeta repertoires from subjects exposed to, actively infected with, or recovered from COVID-19 were included in the dataset. A freely available public database, intended as a resource for researchers studying the immune response to SARS-CoV-2, is where the repertoires were released. Samples were obtained from the ongoing ImmuneRACE study (first 160 participants) and from 950 to 1,500 subjects provided by 6 global collaborators. Nearly every sample came with metadata listing a de-identified subject ID, COVID-19 status, age in years and sex. Where HLA class I and class II types were available, the types were taken from metadata supplied by the sample provider, not from assay-based typing. Paper-wide results and their limitations: Clinical and demographic metadata were provided uncurated, with the amount varying by source and participant.

The collaborating institutions used their own protocols to collect whole blood in K2EDTA tubes. Collaborator samples were shipped for TCRbeta analysis as frozen whole blood, isolated PBMCs, or DNA extracted from either sample type. The CDR1 and CDR2 encoded by the germline V gene (reference sequence) are SGHNT and YYREEE. The CDR3 goes from the cysteine to the phenylalanine over 15 residues. The only DNA kept is the CDR3, 45 bases in frame from the first base. The junction shows trimming of 4 bases on V and 3 bases on J, plus 16 bases between the germline ends. On this clone: Its antigen is still unknown. Per-base quality was not reported, and no clone a single base away is much larger than it.

The immunoSEQ Assay, a bias-controlled multiplex PCR, was used to amplify TCRbeta CDR3 regions from genomic DNA. The paper's processing steps were these. Nucleated cell counts per sample were estimated from amplification of reference gene primers within the assay. Sequence reads were collapsed and filtered to measure the absolute abundance of every unique TCRbeta CDR3 rearrangement. Productive Simpson clonality was computed per sample as the square root of Simpson's diversity index over productive rearrangements. As stored in TCRdb, this immuneACCESS dataset retains in-frame rearrangements with V and J assigned. A fraction of the clones does not appear; measured against another copy, unresolved V genes explain less than half of the discrepancy, and the remainder lacks a known reason. V and J calls plus clone size are reproduced from that table; the DNA served to infer D and trimming. The sample includes under 15,000 clones, with 81% observed a single time. The biggest ten clones account for 25% to 35% of the sample.

In this chain, TRBV5-4 is recombined with TRBJ1-1, with an unclear D gene assignment. Sequencing input: peripheral blood. The receptor's source is a human donor in a cohort sampled during active COVID-19. The bases read TGTGCCAGCAGCACAAAGGTGGCGGCGGACACTGAAGCTTTCTTT. Translated, this is CASSTKVAADTEAFF.